The 27 T cell receptor beta chains below come from one sample, sequenced in a study of T cells expressing NK-cell markers. Each CDR3 protein gets one entry in TCRdb, which reprocessed the 5' RACE reads and gives no DNA. Recorded for this sample: about 260,000 distinct CDR3 sequences. Material: blood T cells: a sorted CD56 or NKG2C T cell subset, CD4+ or CD8+ T cells, or bulk PBMC T cells (not recorded which). Receptors originate from a man aged 18 to 30 in good health.

This chain uses TRBV29-1 with TRBJ2-5; TCRdb reports TRBD2, a call that lacks DNA to check it against. In germline, CDR1 is SQVTM, CDR2 ANQGSEA. CDR3 length: 13 residues. CDR3: CSVLLAGSETQYF. Based on the CDR3 plus reference TRBV29-1 and TRBJ2-5, the full variable domain is SAVISQKPSRDICQRGTSLTIQCQVDSQVTMMFWYRQQPGQSLTLIATANQGSEATYESGFVIDKFPISRPNLTFSTLTVSNMSPEDSSIYLCSVLLAGSETQYFGPGTRLLVL.

The chain recombines TRBV12-3 or TRBV12-4 with TRBJ2-1; the TCRdb D gene call, TRBD1, has no DNA to confirm it. CDR3 length: 18 residues. The CDR3 loop reads CASSSTGGGRISYNEQFF.

J is TRBJ1-2 and V is TRBV28; TCRdb names TRBD1, which stays unverified in the absence of DNA. Germline CDR1 reads MDHEN; CDR2 reads SYDVKM. The CDR3 length is 14 residues. CDR3 sequence reads: CASSLAGTGVGYTF.

J is TRBJ2-7 and V is TRBV7-6. The germline V gene has CDR1 SGHVS and CDR2 FNYEAQ. The CDR3 extends over 15 amino acids. CDR3 sequence: CASSSSSDGTYEQYF.

This chain joins TRBV5-1 and TRBJ2-2; TCRdb returns TRBD2, unconfirmable since there is no DNA. The CDR3 is 14 residues long. Per the germline V gene, CDR1 is SGHRS and CDR2 is YFSETQ. The CDR3 loop reads CASSDTAGAGELFF.

CDR3 region: CAISESIGVPTGYTF. This chain joins TRBV10-3 and TRBJ1-2. Germline V gene sequence: CDR1 ENHRY, CDR2 SYGVKD. The CDR3 spans 15 residues.

The chain couples TRBV25-1 to TRBJ1-5. The germline V gene has CDR1 MGHDK and CDR2 SYGVNS. The CDR3 is 14 residues long. CDR3 loop: CASSGDGGNQPQHF. Combining the CDR3 with reference TRBV25-1 and TRBJ1-5 gives the whole variable domain EADIYQTPRYLVIGTGKKITLECSQTMGHDKMYWYQQDPGMELHLIHYSYGVNSTEKGDLSSESTVSRIRTEHFPLTLESARPSHTSQYLCASSGDGGNQPQHFGDGTRLSIL.

This rearrangement joins TRBV28 to TRBJ2-2; TCRdb indicates TRBD1, and absent DNA this call remains unverified. This CDR3 spans 15 amino acids. Germline lookup yields CDR1 MDHEN and CDR2 SYDVKM. The CDR3 reads CASRGGIWNTGELFF.

The V call is TRBV6-5, the J call TRBJ2-1. CDR1 is MNHEY, CDR2 SVGAGI, per germline. This CDR3 has 15 residues. The CDR3 sequence is CASSYRNHRGNEQFF.

The chain joins TRBV12-3 or TRBV12-4 to TRBJ2-7. The CDR3 extends over 16 amino acids. This CDR3 reads CASSLSDSMGSYEQYF.

V is TRBV5-4 and J is TRBJ1-6; lacking DNA, the TRBD1 call made by TCRdb goes unchecked. CDR3 size: 16 residues. Per germline, CDR1 SGHNT and CDR2 YYREEE (reference sequence). CDR3 region: CASSLPTGTNNSPLHF.

The chain employs TRBV7-9 and TRBJ2-5; TCRdb names TRBD2, which stays unverified in the absence of DNA. The germline gives CDR1 SEHNR, CDR2 FQNEAQ (reference sequence). CDR3 length: 16 residues. This CDR3 reads CASSQSLAGNQETQYF.

This chain joins TRBV3-1 and TRBJ2-1. CDR1 is LGHDT and CDR2 is YNNKEL in the germline V gene (reference sequence). The CDR3 covers 16 residues. The CDR3 spells CASSQDNVSSYNEQFF.

V and J are TRBV7-2 and TRBJ2-7; the TRBD2 assignment by TCRdb is unverifiable without DNA. Germline CDR1 reads SGHTA; CDR2 reads FQGNSA. The CDR3 runs 15 residues. CDR3 region: CASSAPGLSHYEQYF.

CDR3 sequence reads: CASSLSRQGVNNEQFF. The chain carries TRBV7-6 and TRBJ2-1; lacking DNA, the TRBD1 call made by TCRdb goes unchecked. The CDR3 contains 16 residues. Germline CDR1 is SGHVS and CDR2 is FNYEAQ.

The rearrangement joins TRBV5-1 to TRBJ1-2; TCRdb's D gene call, TRBD1, goes unchecked for lack of DNA. The CDR3 is 14 residues long. Germline CDR1 and CDR2: SGHRS and YFSETQ. CDR3: CASSLPGQGDGYTF.

The chain links TRBV5-1 to TRBJ1-2; the D gene TCRdb calls, TRBD1, cannot be checked with no DNA. The length of the CDR3 is 14 residues. Germline CDR1 reads SGHRS; CDR2 reads YFSETQ. The CDR3 sequence is CASSLVDRRNGYTF.

The chain joins TRBV10-3 to TRBJ2-2; the D gene TCRdb calls, TRBD2, cannot be checked with no DNA. The CDR3 contains 16 residues. CDR1 ENHRY and CDR2 SYGVKD come from the germline V gene. The chain's CDR3 is CAISQGTSGNTGELFF.

The chain employs TRBV29-1 and TRBJ1-1; checking the TCRdb D call of TRBD1 is not possible without DNA. Looked up from germline, CDR1 is SQVTM and CDR2 is ANQGSEA. The CDR3 sequence is 13 residues long. The chain's CDR3 is CSVGTPRGTEAFF.

This chain connects TRBV6-1 to TRBJ2-2. Germline CDR1 is MNHNS and CDR2 is SASEGT. The length of the CDR3 is 14 residues. CDR3 loop: CASSEWGRTGELFF.

The chain joins TRBV11-3 to TRBJ1-5; TCRdb proposes TRBD1, but this gene call is untestable without DNA. Germline values: CDR1 SGHNT, CDR2 YENEEA. The CDR3 loop spans 16 amino acids. CDR3 in amino acids: CASSLADRESNQPQHF.

The gene calls are TRBV15 and TRBJ2-7. This CDR3 contains 14 residues. The V gene's germline CDR1 is LNHNV and CDR2 YYDKDF (reference sequence). CDR3 amino acids: CATSRGFQDWEQYF.

The CDR3: CSAIRDVSSYNEQFF. The chain combines TRBV20-1 with TRBJ2-1; the D call of TRBD1 rests on TCRdb alone, since no DNA is present to check it. This CDR3 is built from 15 residues. Germline assignment: CDR1 DFQATT and CDR2 SNEGSKA (reference sequence).

The chain is built from TRBV15 and TRBJ2-3; no DNA is available, so the TRBD1 call from TCRdb remains unchecked. Germline V CDR1 and CDR2: LNHNV, YYDKDF (reference sequence). CDR3 length equals 16 residues. The CDR3 protein is CATSRARGQGEDTQYF.

This sequence joins TRBV5-4 and TRBJ2-6. The V gene's germline CDR1 is SGHNT and CDR2 YYREEE (reference sequence). This CDR3 is built from 16 residues. The chain's CDR3 is CASSPPQGPGANVLTF.

CDR3 sequence: CASSYSDGEQFF. V usage is TRBV6-6 and J usage is TRBJ2-1. Looked up from germline, CDR1 is MNHNY and CDR2 is SVGAGI (reference sequence). The CDR3 runs 12 residues.

This chain uses TRBV20-1 with TRBJ2-7; without DNA, the TCRdb call of TRBD1 cannot be checked. CDR3 length: 14 amino acids. Germline values: CDR1 DFQATT, CDR2 SNEGSKA (reference sequence). CDR3 protein: CSARGDSHSYEQYF.